This T cell receptor beta chain was identified in a study of cytomegalovirus exposure and HLA in healthy donors (dated by TCRdb to about 2017). In the study overall: An earlier analysis of some 620 of the donors reported around 280 Gb of sequence data and roughly 120 million unique TCR beta sequences obtained from roughly 180 million T cells. An early release that covered fewer than 750 HLA-typed donors contained approximately 300 gigabases of sequencing data and 70 million to 100 million unique TCR sequences. The genetic ancestry cluster associated with self-reported Caucasian donors included around 76% of the 398 genotyped donors. The aim of the study was to test whether cataloging public T cell receptors could identify signatures of past pathogen exposure. The study used immunosequencing to profile the T cell repertoires of several hundred subjects and linked those repertoires to cytomegalovirus serostatus. Besides the first cohort of more than 650 subjects, a separate validation cohort made up of some 110 different subjects was used. The study combined high-throughput TCR immunosequencing, statistical association of individual TCRs with disease status, and machine learning to predict cytomegalovirus infection status. A later analysis re-analyzed previously published TCR beta repertoires from about 730 donors and added high-resolution HLA genotyping to study TCR occurrence patterns. Rather than drawing on any new phenotypic data, the later analysis identified candidate immune exposures from TCR beta sequences and the way those sequences occurred across donors. An earlier analysis of approximately 500 of the donors applied high-throughput TCR beta sequencing to assess whether each TCR beta V gene segment acted as functional or pseudogenic. Donor age, sex, ethnicity and CMV serostatus were compiled alongside the repertoire data. In a later genetic analysis, genome-wide SNP genotypes for about 65% of the 666 donors were used, and that subset was treated as a discovery cohort. All discovery cohort repertoires had been generated using a single sequencing platform. Both class I and class II loci were covered by HLA typing, at four-digit resolution. The number of typed donors differed by locus: about 620-640 for A, B, C, DRB1 and DQB1; approximately 530 for DQA1; roughly 600 for DPA1; and roughly 450 for DPB1. Four to six DR-DQ haplotypes were handled as single units for association and clustering, since linkage in the cohort was strong. On average, roughly 200,000 unique TCR beta nucleotide sequences were sequenced per donor among 398 genotyped donors of the cohort, with roughly 18% of those sequences being non-productive.

Study-level results and caveats: Several of the top co-occurrence clusters appeared to be linked to parvovirus B19, influenza, CMV and Epstein-Barr virus, according to a later analysis. It was suggested by the authors that the approach could potentially be generalized to other disease states and immunological phenotypes. Because HLA typing was unavailable for some donors at each locus, only the typed subset was used in association tests. Most TCR sequences were seen in very few donors, while some public TCRs were found in many individuals. The 87-base-pair reads could not distinguish some IMGT-functional V segments, including TRBV6-2 and TRBV6-3, so those segments were excluded. A total of 150 to 200 TCR beta chains were listed by the study as associated with cytomegalovirus. At a false discovery rate of 0.05, a later analysis linked under 20,000 TCR beta sequences to specific HLA alleles. According to a later analysis, TCR association rates differed among HLA loci, with DRB1 alleles showing the most associated TCRs and HLA-C alleles showing the fewest. A further reported finding was that TCR beta sequences accurately predicted the HLA-A and HLA-B alleles for most subjects in the first cohort. Most CMV-associated TCR beta chains appeared to be HLA-restricted in a later analysis, and the HLA associations seemed to be driven largely by CMV exposure. Presence/absence analyses assumed roughly uniform sequencing depth across donors, an assumption that may not hold. This cohort had only TCR beta chains sequenced, and the lack of alpha or paired-chain data limited which features could be detected. Strong co-occurrence of HLA alleles, especially DR and DQ, made assigning TCR associations to individual alleles difficult. Linkage disequilibrium might explain the correlated functional status among segregating V segments, but an unknown experimental factor could not be ruled out. In a later analysis, HLA-associated TCR beta chains showed more clonal expansion and lower generation probabilities than non-associated chains that were equally common. Cytomegalovirus status was reported to be diagnosed by the classifier with high specificity and sensitivity in both the original and validation cohorts. An earlier analysis of several hundred of the donors showed that most TCR beta V segments appeared in productive rearrangements either about 87% or about 30% of the time, which broadly matched IMGT annotations. A cluster of highly shared sequence variants was judged likely to be a technical artifact of the sequencing pipeline. A few of the identified cytomegalovirus-associated TCR beta chains were confirmed in vitro to be specific for cytomegalovirus antigens. V-gene and J-gene trimming of TCR beta chains was associated with a missense DCLRE1C variant in a later genetic analysis, and the association was replicated in an independent cohort. Compared with the roughly 710-donor mean, donors in an Asian-associated ancestry cluster had fewer N-insertions in productive TCRs, according to a later genetic analysis. The earlier analysis of some 560 of the donors excluded 15 to 20 rarely observed V segments, including chromosome 9 orphons, because counts were too low. CMV serostatus was the only immune exposure information available for the cohort.

The count of this clone is one. Its antigen has not been determined. Qualities for individual bases were not recorded, and no much larger clone is one base off. Library preparation used the immunoSEQ multiplex PCR assay. A mixture of 60 forward primers for TCR Vbeta segments and 13 reverse primers for TCR Jbeta segments was used in the multiplex PCR. Amplification of the CDR3 region of rearranged TCR beta genes was performed with a multiplex PCR assay on genomic DNA. The amplified TCR beta libraries were sequenced on the Illumina HiSeq System as 87-base-pair reads. The published analysis was carried out like this. A later analysis tallied approximately 87 million unique TCR beta chains across the 640 or so repertoires, and approximately 11 million of those chains were shared by two or more donors. A nearest-neighbor algorithm error-corrected the raw reads and collapsed the reads into unique sequences, merging closely related sequences to remove PCR and sequencing errors. Alignment of CDR3 sequences to IMGT reference sequences was used to assign V, D and J gene segments. For a sequence to be retained, a match of at least six nucleotides was required to both a V gene segment and a J gene segment. A rearrangement was called productive if the CDR3 had no stop codons and remained in frame with V and J, and every other rearrangement was called non-productive. CDR3 was defined according to IMGT convention as the region running from the second conserved V-encoded cysteine to the conserved J-encoded phenylalanine. The earlier analysis of approximately 500 of the donors excluded sequences that lacked an unambiguous match to a single V gene segment. An earlier analysis of 587 of the donors called V segments functional above 56.7% productive rearrangements and segregating when the between-donor standard deviation exceeded 5%. A statistical classification framework was built to diagnose cytomegalovirus status from the catalog of TCR beta chain sequences. In a later analysis, TCR nucleotide sequences were compared against IMGT/GENE-DB human TR gene sequences so that V and J genes could be assigned. A later analysis assigned CDR3 sequences and most-parsimonious VDJ recombination scenarios with the TCRdist pipeline. In a later analysis, every TCR beta chain was defined by the combination of its CDR3 amino acid sequence and its V-gene family, and reads without a unique V-gene family were dropped. In a later analysis, approximately 640 highly shared, low-generation-probability nucleotide sequences were removed to address suspected cross-contamination and a sequencing artifact. In a later analysis, a clonal expansion index was calculated for each public chain from normalized within-repertoire ranks of inferred template counts. In a later analysis, generation probabilities were computed with a VDJ recombination model fitted to out-of-frame rearrangements, and the resulting probabilities were checked against IGoR. A later analysis scored TCR-TCR, TCR-HLA and TCR-CMV co-occurrence with hypergeometric tests, applying a repertoire-size bias correction to TCR pairs. A later analysis estimated false discovery rates by permuting HLA or CMV assignments 20 times. In a later analysis, co-occurring TCRs were grouped with DBSCAN, and TCRdist sequence similarity was added when clustering was performed within HLA-allele-positive subsets. Co-occurrence clustering excluded repertoires with fewer than 30,000 or more than 120,000 public chains, plus five with anomalous nucleotide sharing. TCRdb holds this immuneACCESS table with in-frame rearrangements only. Some clones are missing; in checked studies, unresolved V genes explain under half, and the rest has no known cause. That table furnishes V, J and clone size, whereas the DNA furnished D and trimming. This sample comprises about 140,000 clones, approximately 78% of them detected only once. About 2.5% of the sample goes to the ten largest clones.

From a lookup of the germline V gene (reference sequence), CDR1 and CDR2 are LNHDA and SQIVND. The germline ends are 15 bases apart after V is trimmed by 6 bases and J by 4 bases. The CDR3 starts with the cysteine, ends with the phenylalanine, and has 14 residues. The DNA shown is the 42-base CDR3, in frame from base 1. In total, 500 to 700 healthy bone marrow donors made up the cohort. At the time of sampling, all cohort members were nominally healthy, though unrecorded immune exposures were likely present. The donor tested CMV seropositive, placing the donor among the approximately 290 seropositive members of the cohort. A peripheral blood sample was collected from each donor, and TCR beta sequencing was performed on peripheral blood mononuclear cells. Genomic DNA extraction from the blood cell samples was performed with the Qiagen DNeasy Blood Extraction Kit.

Sequencing input: PBMCs. This receptor was identified in a woman aged 18-30 years in good health and CMV-seropositive. In this chain, TRBV19 is recombined with TRBJ1-2; a tentative D match to TRBD1 spans 6 bases. CDR3 loop: CASREQDSLYGYTF. The base sequence is TGTGCCAGTAGAGAGCAGGACAGCCTCTATGGCTACACCTTC.